The T cell receptor beta chain described here comes from a study of response to subunit inactivated influenza vaccine. Study results and limitations: After each seasonal influenza vaccination, few new T cells are recruited, the authors suggested.

On this clonotype itself: Its cognate antigen is unknown.

One entry per CDR3 protein results from TCRdb running MiXCR on the RT-PCR reads. The sample has 450,000 to 600,000 distinct CDR3 sequences, approximately 16% seen once. The ends were cut back, 0 bases at V and 8 bases at J, with 12 bases in the middle. CDR3 length: 14 residues. CDR1 and CDR2 (germline): ENHRY, SYGVKD. The TCR comes from a man in his fifties or sixties who received an inactivated influenza vaccine. The V call is TRBV10-3, the J call TRBJ2-3, with D perhaps assigned TRBD1 or TRBD2 (5 bases each). Sequenced material: CD4+ T cells sorted from PBMCs, taken roughly 24 months after vaccination. CDR3 sequence reads: CAISESGVSRTQYF. The CDR3 DNA reads TGTGCCATCAGTGAGTCGGGGGTTTCGCGTACGCAGTATTTT.